The clone carrying this T cell receptor (beta chain) has just a few counts. Its antigen is undetermined. The CDR3 spans 14 residues. V lost 6 bases and J lost 3, with 13 bases in between. Germline lookup yields CDR1 MNHEY and CDR2 SVGAGI. This entry is derived from a study of T-cell memory formation after mild COVID-19. TCRdb passed the 5' RACE reads through MiXCR, listing each CDR3 protein once. The table shows about 340,000 distinct CDR3 sequences, with under 15% occurring only once. Study findings and constraints: The finding that pre-infection memory included some responding clones suggested that cross-reactive memory joined. Clones which contracted sat mainly in CM and EM if CD4+, and in EMRA if CD8+. Clones contracting across day 15 to 85 had a balanced CD4/CD8 profile; later expanding clones leaned CD4+.

The chain employs TRBV6-5 and TRBJ2-3; either TRBD1 or TRBD2 may fit D (5 bases each). This TCR derives from a man between 18 and 29 years old who had mild COVID-19 (a few samples of this study predate the infection). Cell type and time point are not known. Sequencing was performed on PBMCs or a T cell subset sorted from them (not recorded which). The CDR3 DNA is TGTGCCAGCAGCGGCGAGGGGCGGACAGATACGCAGTATTTT. Protein product: CASSGEGRTDTQYF.